This paragraph covers one T cell receptor (beta chain) sequence. This CDR3 comprises 17 residues. V dropped 4 bases and J dropped 4; count of bases not matched to a gene: 14. Germline V gene data show CDR1 as SGHVS and CDR2 as FNYEAQ. This entry comes from a study of shared clonotypes between healthy human individuals. Here immunoSEQ multiplex PCR was the method, and the copy in TCRdb shows in-frame clones only, minus some. Altogether some 2.4 million clones are present, approximately 94% being singletons, with the ten largest covering around 0.37%. The rearrangement uses TRBV7-6 and TRBJ2-7; 9 bases are a match to TRBD1. The sample consisted of naive CD4+ T cells from PBMCs. Sample subset: CD45RA+ positively selected. This TCR came from a man aged 18 to 30 in good health. Some clones in this sample may be carry-over from other donors' samples. The CDR3 reads CASSSPRNGDRVYEQYF. As DNA, the CDR3 is TGTGCCAGCAGCTCACCCCGAAACGGGGACAGGGTTTACGAGCAGTACTTC.